The T cell receptor (beta chain) described here comes from a study of regulatory T cells in long-lasting Graves disease (dated by TCRdb to 2020 to 2023). The study in broad terms: Newly diagnosed Graves' disease patients had taken antithyroid drugs for less than 3 months. Persistent Graves' disease patients were compared with newly diagnosed Graves' disease patients by peripheral blood TCR sequencing and RNA sequencing. A total of roughly 35 samples underwent TCR sequencing: around 13 from persistent and 20 from newly diagnosed Graves' disease patients. The study was conducted in China and was registered as a clinical trial.

The CDR3 covers 14 residues, taking in both the cysteine and the phenylalanine. The CDR3 DNA has 42 bases and is translated from base 1. In the germline V gene (reference sequence), CDR1 corresponds to LGHDT and CDR2 to YNNKEL. V gives up 4 bases and J gives up 0 bases, and the segment between their germline ends measures 4 bases. Summary of the overall study and its limitations: Persistent patients shared more public clonotypes among themselves (around 2,500) than newly diagnosed patients did (over 950). Lower TCR Shannon entropy and fewer highly expanded clones were observed in persistent Graves' disease patients than in newly diagnosed patients, which suggested clonal expansion. Preferential use of TRBV28, TRBJ1-2 and TRBJ2-5 was observed in persistent disease, whereas TRBV20-1 and TRBJ2-1 were favored in newly diagnosed disease. Sequencing and analysis were restricted to the TCR beta chain. The study examined only peripheral blood because the primary lesion, thyroid tissue, could not be accessed. The authors acknowledged the small sample size as a limitation that may reduce accuracy.

The time point label here, explained by the study, means: newly diagnosed GD, antithyroid drugs for less than 3 months. For both TCR sequencing and RNA sequencing, RNA was extracted from PBMCs in TRIzol. The diagnosis of Graves' disease followed American Thyroid Association guidelines. The patients came from an endocrinology department in Xi'an, China. Each patient gave 7.5 to 10 milliliters of peripheral blood, collected in an EDTA anticoagulant tube. Ficoll Paque Plus density gradient separation was used to isolate PBMCs, and no additional T cell sorting was done. An Agilent 2100 Bioanalyzer and agarose gel were used to assess RNA quality, and a NanoDrop 2000 was used to measure RNA concentration. The library came from multiplex PCR. TCRdb records Illumina HiSeq 4000 as the sequencer. CDR3 regions were amplified by Arm-PCR with iRepertoire HTBI primers to construct TCR beta libraries. Before sequencing, the PCR products went through gel purification. As for the authors' bioinformatics: Across samples, approximately 68 TRBV and 13 to 15 TRBJ segments were identified and used for gene usage analysis of CDR3 amino acid clonotypes. COPE and FqMerger were used to merge the filtered high-quality paired reads into contigs. BLAST was used to align contigs to the IMGT TRBV, TRBD and TRBJ reference genes, and CDR3 was defined following IMGT. Clonotypes above 0.1% frequency were classified as highly expanded clones. Shannon entropy served as the measure of repertoire diversity, while the Gini coefficient captured V-J evenness. Clonotypes shared by more than one individual were considered public. The public reads were reprocessed in TCRdb via fastp at Q25 and MiXCR, keeping in-frame beta chains. Here each entry gathers all rows of one CDR3 protein and keeps the most common genes and DNA. These V and J calls are TCRdb output, not the study's own analysis. Recorded for this sample are some 560,000 distinct CDR3 sequences; around 16% of them occurred a single time. In total, the top ten clones hold 20% to 25% of the sample.

In its sample, this clonotype was seen many times. The specificity of this receptor is unknown. Base-call qualities are not available, and no considerably larger clone is one nucleotide away. Separately, the same data were catalogued under a study of T cells in Graves' hyperthyroidism and ophthalmopathy. From that second study: Graves' hyperthyroidism was defined as stable when no progression to ophthalmopathy occurred over 18 months of follow-up. Hyperthyroidism patients were newly diagnosed, with disease duration under 2 months, and aged 18 to 65 years. The study excluded patients with uncontrolled infections, other autoimmune diseases, pregnancy or lactation. Diagnoses were based on clinical symptoms, serum thyroxine and TRAb, thyroid ultrasound and orbital computed tomography. The TCR CDR3 was subjected to a first round of RT-PCR using the HTBI primer set and the Qiagen OneStep RT-PCR kit. Most expanded thyroid clonotypes (frequency above 0.001) were also detected in blood, a finding suggesting that blood repertoires may reflect thyroid immune responses. Ophthalmopathy was separated from stable hyperthyroidism by a 13 V-J signature model, with approximately 89% sensitivity and about 81% specificity obtained in cross-validation and 80%/75% obtained in testing. In validation, the model predicted progression to ophthalmopathy with 55% to 71% sensitivity and roughly 75% specificity, a median of about 6 months before onset. To identify distinguishing TCR V-J signatures, a discovery cohort of 90 to 100 patients was used, comprising 43 with Graves' ophthalmopathy and 57 with stable Graves' hyperthyroidism. An independent validation cohort of 18 to 20 hyperthyroidism patients and approximately 17 patients who later progressed to ophthalmopathy tested prospective prediction of ophthalmopathy. The 100 or so discovery patients were divided at random into training and test sets in a 7:3 ratio. In addition, the study compared T-cell repertoires in thyroid tissue and in blood from roughly 6 Graves' hyperthyroidism patients. After sampling, hyperthyroidism patients received methimazole starting at 30 mg daily, and ophthalmopathy patients received high-dose intravenous methylprednisolone. Libraries were constructed in a second round of multiplex PCR, after which size selection and purification were performed. Libraries were sequenced paired-end with 100 bp reads on an Illumina HiSeq2000. Raw data were processed with SOAPnuke, discarding reads with adapters, uncalled bases, mean Phred below 15, or no exact constant-primer or identifier match. High-quality paired reads were merged using COPE v1.2.5, and each unique nucleotide sequence was defined as a clonotype. Clonotypes were aligned to IMGT TRBV, TRBD and TRBJ reference segments using MiTCR v1.1. Analysis was restricted to V-J combinations with a frequency above 0.0001, which covered about 99% of repertoires. The TCS score was defined as the ratio of F50 (clonal expansion) to E x V (chaos), calculated using BLOSUM62-based TCRdist between CDR3 peptides within each V-J. Welch's t-statistics and random forest reduced roughly 500 V-J features to about 12, which were used in a naive Bayes classifier (R e1071). No statistical method was used to fix the sample size in advance, and group allocation was not hidden from the investigators. TCR Vbeta CDR3 sequencing of some 140 peripheral blood samples (approximately 44 ophthalmopathy, roughly 72 hyperthyroidism and approximately 17 progressor patients) is reported in the paper.

This sequence was found in a woman aged 40 to 65 with Graves disease. Donor details come from another sample of the same person, matched by shared clones. Specimen: peripheral blood mononuclear cells (PBMCs), collected at new diagnosis, from a patient treated with antithyroid drugs. In this chain, TRBV3-1 is recombined with TRBJ2-6; confidence is insufficient to name the D gene. The CDR3 protein sequence reads: CASSLPSGANVLTF. The DNA sequence follows: TGTGCCAGCAGCCTCCCCTCTGGGGCCAACGTCCTGACTTTC.